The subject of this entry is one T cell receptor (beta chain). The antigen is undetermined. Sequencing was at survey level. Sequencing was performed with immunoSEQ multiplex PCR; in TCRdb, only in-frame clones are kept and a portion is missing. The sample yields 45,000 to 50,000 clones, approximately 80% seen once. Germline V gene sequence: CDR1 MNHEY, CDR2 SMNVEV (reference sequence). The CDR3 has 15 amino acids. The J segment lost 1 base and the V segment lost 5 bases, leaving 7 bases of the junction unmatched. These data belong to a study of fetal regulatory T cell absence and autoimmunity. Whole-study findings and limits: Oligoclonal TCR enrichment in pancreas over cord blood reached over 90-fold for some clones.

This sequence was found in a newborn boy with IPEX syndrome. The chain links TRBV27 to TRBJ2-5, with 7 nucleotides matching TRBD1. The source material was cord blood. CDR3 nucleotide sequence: TGTGCCAGCAGTACTCGACAGGGACCCCAAGAGACCCAGTACTTC. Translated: CASSTRQGPQETQYF.